This is a list of T cell receptor beta chains from one sample in a study of beta chain features in type 1 diabetes. Repertoires were generated with immunoSEQ multiplex PCR, while TCRdb's copy carries only in-frame clones and drops some. Among roughly 180,000 clones listed, over 6% were seen once. Sequenced sample: central memory CD4+ T cells from blood. These receptors all stem from a man between 18 and 35 years old with type 1 diabetes. The CDR3 runs from the conserved cysteine through the conserved F or W. Fields, in order: J gene, D gene, V gene, clone size, CDR3 length, CDR3 DNA, CDR3 protein. The D gene is left open where the match is weak. Rows may omit the clone size; those that give it use once, few, many or a size class.

TRBJ1-1 TRBD1 TRBV5-1 NA 15 TGCGCCAGCAGCCCAAGACAGGGGGACGGCACTGAAGCTTTCTTT CASSPRQGDGTEAFF
TRBJ2-2 TRBD1 TRBV29-1 many 13 TGCAGCGTGGACAGGGGAGGCACCGGGGAGCTGTTTTTT CSVDRGGTGELFF
TRBJ1-1 NA TRBV5-1 NA 17 TGCGCCAGCAGCTTGGGGAGAGTAGCCGCCCAGAACACTGAAGCTTTCTTT CASSLGRVAAQNTEAFF
TRBJ1-2 NA TRBV14 NA 12 TGTGCCAGCAGTCGGAGTAACTATGGCTACACCTTC CASSRSNYGYTF
TRBJ2-6 TRBD1 TRBV4-3 NA 15 TGCGCCAGCAAACCGGGACAGGGGTCGGCCAACGTCCTGACTTTC CASKPGQGSANVLTF
TRBJ2-5 NA TRBV5-6 NA 13 TGTGCCAGCAGGGTTGTGGGCCTGGAGACCCAGTACTTC CASRVVGLETQYF
TRBJ1-6 NA TRBV7-2 NA 14 TGTGCCAGCAGCTTTTGGACAGATAATTCACCCCTCCACTTT CASSFWTDNSPLHF
TRBJ1-1 TRBD1 TRBV19 few 14 TGTGCCAGTAGTATGGGACAGGTGAACACTGAAGCTTTCTTT CASSMGQVNTEAFF
TRBJ2-5 TRBD1 TRBV4-3 NA 18 TGCGCCAGCAGCCCCTCCGGGACAGGGAGGGGCGACCAAGAGACCCAGTACTTC CASSPSGTGRGDQETQYF
TRBJ2-4 TRBD1 TRBV4-1 few 14 TGCGCCAGCAGCTCTCGGACAGGAAAAAACATTCAGTACTTC CASSSRTGKNIQYF
TRBJ2-1 NA TRBV18 NA 14 TGTGCCAGCTCGCGGGCCACCTCCTACAATGAGCAGTTCTTC CASSRATSYNEQFF